These T cell receptor beta chains were read from a single sample in a study of cytomegalovirus exposure and HLA in healthy donors. Using immunoSEQ multiplex PCR, the repertoire was profiled, and TCRdb retains in-frame clones only, with some absent. In the table there are 100,000 to 150,000 clones, 70% to 90% of which are singletons. Sequenced sample: PBMCs. These receptors were taken from a man younger than 35 in good health and CMV-seropositive. CDR3s include the opening cysteine and the closing phenylalanine or tryptophan. The order of the fields is clone size, V gene, J gene, CDR3 length, D gene, CDR3 DNA, CDR3 protein. A D gene is named only where the DNA matches it firmly. Some rows have no size entry. The others give once, few or many, or a class for an expanded clone.

NA	TRBV6-1	TRBJ1-5	13	NA	TGTGCCAGCAGTACAGCACCGAATCAGCCCCAGCATTTT	CASSTAPNQPQHF
NA	TRBV30	TRBJ2-7	14	TRBD1	TGTGCCTCTAATTTACAGGGGGTGGCCTACGAGCAGTACTTC	CASNLQGVAYEQYF
NA	TRBV7-8	TRBJ1-1	13	NA	TGTGCCAGCAGCCCCCGAGTCGGCACTGAAGCTTTCTTT	CASSPRVGTEAFF
NA	TRBV18	TRBJ1-5	13	NA	TGTGCCAGCTCTAGGGGGATCAATCAGCCCCAGCATTTT	CASSRGINQPQHF
NA	TRBV28	TRBJ2-1	15	TRBD2	TGTGCCAGCAGTTTGCTGGCGGGGGGGTACAATGAGCAGTTCTTC	CASSLLAGGYNEQFF
NA	TRBV25-1	TRBJ1-1	14	NA	TGTGCCAGCAGTGAGGGTCTCCTCGGGACTGAAGCTTTCTTT	CASSEGLLGTEAFF
once	TRBV6-5	TRBJ2-3	16	TRBD1	TGTGCCAGCAGTTATATGGGGACAGGGTCGGCAGATACGCAGTATTTT	CASSYMGTGSADTQYF
NA	TRBV7-8	TRBJ2-5	13	NA	TGTGCCAGCAGCCCCCAGGGTGGAGAGACCCAGTACTTC	CASSPQGGETQYF
NA	TRBV6-5	TRBJ1-1	14	TRBD1	TGTGCCAGCAGTTACCAAACAGGGGGGACTGAAGCTTTCTTT	CASSYQTGGTEAFF
NA	TRBV28	TRBJ2-3	16	TRBD2	TGTGCCAGCATTCAAACTGTAGCGGGGGGCACAGATACGCAGTATTTT	CASIQTVAGGTDTQYF
NA	TRBV13	TRBJ2-3	18	NA	TGTGCCAGCAGCTCCGCAGGTGGAGGGGGCACACACACAGATACGCAGTATTTT	CASSSAGGGGTHTDTQYF
NA	TRBV2	TRBJ2-1	15	TRBD2	TGTGCCAGCAGTCCTAGCGGGGGAACCTACAATGAGCAGTTCTTC	CASSPSGGTYNEQFF
NA	TRBV10-3	TRBJ2-7	12	TRBD2	TGTGCCATCAAGACTAGCTCTGGCGAGCAGTACTTC	CAIKTSSGEQYF
NA	TRBV2	TRBJ2-2	14	TRBD1	TGTGCCAGCAGGGGACAGGGAAATACCGGGGAGCTGTTTTTT	CASRGQGNTGELFF
NA	TRBV6-1	TRBJ1-2	12	NA	TGTGCCAGCAGTGTCTTCGAGGATGGCTACACCTTC	CASSVFEDGYTF
NA	TRBV7-6	TRBJ2-2	16	NA	TGTGCCAGCAGCTTAGAAGGGGGATTCGACACCGGGGAGCTGTTTTTT	CASSLEGGFDTGELFF
NA	TRBV2	TRBJ1-1	14	TRBD1	TGTGCCAGCGCTGAGGGGGCGTGGGACACTGAAGCTTTCTTT	CASAEGAWDTEAFF
NA	TRBV6-1	TRBJ2-7	14	NA	TGTGCCAGCAGTGGTTTACAGACAGCCTACGAGCAGTACTTC	CASSGLQTAYEQYF
NA	TRBV16	TRBJ2-4	16	TRBD2	TGTGCCAGCAGCCAATTCTCCGCGGGGGTCCCTAACATTCAGTACTTC	CASSQFSAGVPNIQYF
NA	TRBV27	TRBJ1-1	14	NA	TGTGCCAGCAGTGGATACAGGGAGGGAACTGAAGCTTTCTTT	CASSGYREGTEAFF
once	TRBV5-1	TRBJ2-5	15	NA	TGCGCCAGCAGCCCCGACGACAGGAGCCAAGAGACCCAGTACTTC	CASSPDDRSQETQYF
NA	TRBV5-4	TRBJ2-1	15	NA	TGTGCCAGCAGCTTTAGGGGGGGTCCACCGGATGAGCAGTTCTTC	CASSFRGGPPDEQFF
NA	TRBV7-9	TRBJ2-1	14	NA	TGTGCCAGCAGCTTAGTAGGCCGGGGTGATGAGCAGTTCTTC	CASSLVGRGDEQFF
NA	TRBV10-3	TRBJ1-1	16	NA	TGTGCCATCAGGACAGCCAGAGAACTTATGAACACTGAAGCTTTCTTT	CAIRTARELMNTEAFF
NA	TRBV2	TRBJ2-3	16	TRBD2	TGTGCCAGCAGGCGAACTAGCGGGGGAAACACAGATACGCAGTATTTT	CASRRTSGGNTDTQYF
NA	TRBV25-1	TRBJ2-5	15	TRBD2	TGTGCCAGCAGTGAATCCGGACTAGCAGGAGAGACCCAGTACTTC	CASSESGLAGETQYF
NA	TRBV4-2	TRBJ1-2	15	TRBD1	TGTGCCAGCAGCCCCCCTCTCGACAGGGGGCAGGGCTACACCTTC	CASSPPLDRGQGYTF
NA	TRBV4-1	TRBJ2-3	12	NA	TGCGCCAGCAGCCACCGGGAAGATACGCAGTATTTT	CASSHREDTQYF
NA	TRBV5-1	TRBJ2-7	14	NA	TGCGCCAGCAGCGATACACAGGGCTCCTACGAGCAGTACTTC	CASSDTQGSYEQYF
NA	TRBV5-4	TRBJ1-1	14	NA	TGTGCCAGCAGCTTGGCGGAGGGGGGGACTGAAGCTTTCTTT	CASSLAEGGTEAFF
NA	TRBV9	TRBJ1-3	13	NA	TGTGCCAGCAGTGCTCCCGGGGGAAACACCATATATTTT	CASSAPGGNTIYF
NA	TRBV9	TRBJ2-7	14	TRBD2	TGTGCCAGCAGCGCGACTAGCGGGGGGCCCGAGCAGTACTTC	CASSATSGGPEQYF
NA	TRBV18	TRBJ2-7	13	NA	TGTGCCAGCTCACCACCATTCGGTTCCGAGCAGTACTTC	CASSPPFGSEQYF
NA	TRBV9	TRBJ1-1	12	TRBD1	TGTGCCAGCAGCCATGGACAGGGTGAAGCTTTCTTT	CASSHGQGEAFF
few	TRBV27	TRBJ1-1	15	NA	TGTGCCAGCACTGATTTATCGACAGGGAACACTGAAGCTTTCTTT	CASTDLSTGNTEAFF
NA	TRBV5-8	TRBJ2-1	17	NA	TGTGCCAGCAGCTACGACCGGGCGGGGTTTACCTACAATGAGCAGTTCTTC	CASSYDRAGFTYNEQFF
NA	TRBV12-5	TRBJ1-1	17	TRBD1	TGTGCTAGTGGTCCACCAATTTCAGGGGGCCGGAACACTGAAGCTTTCTTT	CASGPPISGGRNTEAFF
NA	TRBV5-4	TRBJ2-7	16	TRBD2	TGTGCCAGCAGCTTGGAACTAGGCGGGAGCTCCTACGAGCAGTACTTC	CASSLELGGSSYEQYF
NA	TRBV9	TRBJ1-6	14	TRBD1	TGTGCCAGCTGTACAGGGGCTAATAATTCACCCCTCCACTTT	CASCTGANNSPLHF
NA	TRBV5-1	TRBJ2-5	15	TRBD2	TGCGCCAGCAGCATACGAGCGGGGGGGCCAGAGACCCAGTACTTC	CASSIRAGGPETQYF
NA	TRBV7-8	TRBJ1-1	14	NA	TGTGCCAGCAGCTTAGCGGCAGGGGTGGGTGAAGCTTTCTTT	CASSLAAGVGEAFF
NA	TRBV18	TRBJ2-1	15	TRBD1	TGTGCCAGCTCACCAAGAGGGGGCGAGTACAATGAGCAGTTCTTC	CASSPRGGEYNEQFF
NA	TRBV6-5	TRBJ2-1	15	TRBD2	TGTGCCAGCAGGTATAGCGGGGGGAGGTACAATGAGCAGTTCTTC	CASRYSGGRYNEQFF
NA	TRBV7-2	TRBJ2-1	16	TRBD2	TGTGCCAGCAGCCGCATGCTAGCGGGGGGGCCCAATGAGCAGTTCTTC	CASSRMLAGGPNEQFF
NA	TRBV4-1	TRBJ2-2	16	NA	TGCGCCAGCAGCCAAGCTTGGGGGGAATCGACCGGGGAGCTGTTTTTT	CASSQAWGESTGELFF
NA	TRBV11-2	TRBJ1-2	12	NA	TGTGCCAGCAGCCCTCAGGGGCCTGGCTACACCTTC	CASSPQGPGYTF
NA	TRBV6-5	TRBJ2-5	14	TRBD1	TGTGCCAGCAGTTACTCAGGGGGCTATGAGACCCAGTACTTC	CASSYSGGYETQYF
NA	TRBV7-6	TRBJ2-7	15	TRBD1	TGTGCCAGCAGCTTAAACTCGGGACAGGGGTACGAGCAGTACTTC	CASSLNSGQGYEQYF
NA	TRBV7-8	TRBJ1-1	14	NA	TGTGCCAGCAGCTTACCGGGGGGCGACACTGAAGCTTTCTTT	CASSLPGGDTEAFF
NA	TRBV19	TRBJ2-1	11	NA	TGTGCCAGTAGTAGGGCGAATGAGCAGTTCTTC	CASSRANEQFF
NA	TRBV19	TRBJ1-3	16	TRBD1	TGTGCCAGTAGTATCTACGGGACAGGGGGCAGGAACACCATATATTTT	CASSIYGTGGRNTIYF
few	TRBV6-1	TRBJ1-1	13	NA	TGTGCCAGCACTTCAGGGGTAAACACTGAAGCTTTCTTT	CASTSGVNTEAFF
once	TRBV4-1	TRBJ2-1	16	TRBD2	TGCGCCAGCAGCCAAGGGCGGGGACTAGCGTTAGATGAGCAGTTCTTC	CASSQGRGLALDEQFF
NA	TRBV10-2	TRBJ2-7	15	TRBD2	TGCGCCAGCAGTGACTCTGCTAGCGGGGGATACGAGCAGTACTTC	CASSDSASGGYEQYF
once	TRBV25-1	TRBJ2-7	14	TRBD1	TGTGCCAGCAGTGGCGGGACAGGACCCTACGAGCAGTACTTC	CASSGGTGPYEQYF